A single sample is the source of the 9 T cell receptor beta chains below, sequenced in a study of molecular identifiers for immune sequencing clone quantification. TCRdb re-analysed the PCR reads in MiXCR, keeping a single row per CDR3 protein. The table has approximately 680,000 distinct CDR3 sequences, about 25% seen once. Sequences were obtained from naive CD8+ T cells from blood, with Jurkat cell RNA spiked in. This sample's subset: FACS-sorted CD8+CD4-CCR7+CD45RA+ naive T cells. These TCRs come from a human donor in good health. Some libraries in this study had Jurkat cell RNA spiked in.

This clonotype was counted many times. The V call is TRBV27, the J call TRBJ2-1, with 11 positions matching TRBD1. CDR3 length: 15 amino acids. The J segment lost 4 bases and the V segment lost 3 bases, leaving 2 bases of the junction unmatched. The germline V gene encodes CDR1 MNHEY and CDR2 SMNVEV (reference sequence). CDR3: CASSLGTGGYNEQFF. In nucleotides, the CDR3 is TGTGCCAGCAGTTTGGGGACAGGGGGTTACAATGAGCAGTTCTTC.

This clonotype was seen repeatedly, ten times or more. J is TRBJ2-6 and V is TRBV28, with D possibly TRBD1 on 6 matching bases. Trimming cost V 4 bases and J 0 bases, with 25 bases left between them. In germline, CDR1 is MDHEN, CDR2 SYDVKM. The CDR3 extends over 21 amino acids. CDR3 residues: CASSSPRGFEAPNSGANVLTF. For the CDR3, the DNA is TGTGCCAGCAGTTCCCCCAGGGGATTTGAGGCTCCAAACTCTGGGGCCAACGTCCTGACTTTC. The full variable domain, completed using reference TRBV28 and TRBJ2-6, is DVKVTQSSRYLVKRTGEKVFLECVQDMDHENMFWYRQDPGLGLRLIYFSYDVKMKEKGDIPEGYSVSREKKERFSLILESASTNQTSMYLCASSSPRGFEAPNSGANVLTFGAGSRLTVL.

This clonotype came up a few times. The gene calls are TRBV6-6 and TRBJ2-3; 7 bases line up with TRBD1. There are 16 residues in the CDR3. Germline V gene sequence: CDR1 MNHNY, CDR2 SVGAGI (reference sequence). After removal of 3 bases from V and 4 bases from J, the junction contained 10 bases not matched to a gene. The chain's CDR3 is CASSYSLGTASDTQYF. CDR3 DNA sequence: TGTGCCAGCAGTTATAGTCTTGGGACAGCCTCAGATACGCAGTATTTT.

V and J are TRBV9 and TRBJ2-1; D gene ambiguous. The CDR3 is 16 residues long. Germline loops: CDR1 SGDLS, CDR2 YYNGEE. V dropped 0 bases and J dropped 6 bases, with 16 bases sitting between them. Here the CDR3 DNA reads TGTGCCAGCAGCGTAGTCCCGCCGGCCCGCGGCAATGAGCAGTTCTTC. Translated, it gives CASSVVPPARGNEQFF.

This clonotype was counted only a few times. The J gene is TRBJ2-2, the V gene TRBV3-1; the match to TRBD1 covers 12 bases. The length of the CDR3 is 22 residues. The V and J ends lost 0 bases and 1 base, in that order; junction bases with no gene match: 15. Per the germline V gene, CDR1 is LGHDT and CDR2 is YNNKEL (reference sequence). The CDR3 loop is CASSQEVLGQGAGGWNTGELFF. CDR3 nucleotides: TGTGCCAGCAGCCAAGAAGTTTTGGGACAGGGGGCTGGTGGATGGAACACCGGGGAGCTGTTTTTT.

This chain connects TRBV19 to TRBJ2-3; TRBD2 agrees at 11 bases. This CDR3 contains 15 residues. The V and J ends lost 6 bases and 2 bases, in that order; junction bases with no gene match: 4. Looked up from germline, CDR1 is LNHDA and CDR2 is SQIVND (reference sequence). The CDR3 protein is CASSKLAGVTDTQYF. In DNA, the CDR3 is TGTGCCAGTAGCAAACTAGCGGGGGTCACAGATACGCAGTATTTT. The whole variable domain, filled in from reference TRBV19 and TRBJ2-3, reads DGGITQSPKYLFRKEGQNVTLSCEQNLNHDAMYWYRQDPGQGLRLIYYSQIVNDFQKGDIAEGYSVSREKKESFPLTVTSAQKNPTAFYLCASSKLAGVTDTQYFGPGTRLTVL.

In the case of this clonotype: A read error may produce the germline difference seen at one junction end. The CDR3 DNA sequence: TGTGCCAGCAGCTCGGCCAGCGCCTACGAGCAGATCTTC. It specifies CASSSASAYEQIF. The chain couples TRBV7-6 to TRBJ2-7; D is uncertain. Germline values: CDR1 SGHVS, CDR2 FNYEAQ. The CDR3 is made up of 13 amino acids.

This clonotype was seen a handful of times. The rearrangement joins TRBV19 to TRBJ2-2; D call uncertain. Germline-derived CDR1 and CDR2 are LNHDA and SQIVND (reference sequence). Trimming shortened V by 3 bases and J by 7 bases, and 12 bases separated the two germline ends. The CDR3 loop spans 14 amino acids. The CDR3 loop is CASSIGLGHGELFF. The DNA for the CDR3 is TGTGCCAGTAGTATCGGGCTAGGTCACGGGGAGCTGTTTTTT.

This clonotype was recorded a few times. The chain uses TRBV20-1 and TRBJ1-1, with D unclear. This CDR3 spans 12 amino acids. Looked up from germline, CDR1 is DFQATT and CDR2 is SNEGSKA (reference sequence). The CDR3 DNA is TGCATACCAGTTACGATGAACACTGAAGCTTTCTTT. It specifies CIPVTMNTEAFF.